Shown below are 7 T cell receptor beta chains from a single sample sequenced in a study of blood T cell repertoires in COVID-19. Produced via immunoSEQ multiplex PCR; TCRdb's table is partial and in-frame only. The sample consists of about 350,000 clones, about nine tenths of them appearing once. The specimen was peripheral blood. These TCRs come from a woman aged 60-75 years with COVID-19, enrolled during active disease.

The chain employs TRBV7-2 and TRBJ2-1; 9 bases are shared with TRBD1. Looked up from germline, CDR1 is SGHTA and CDR2 is FQGNSA. Trimming removed 5 bases from V and 4 bases from J; junction bases left unmatched: 9. The CDR3 spans 16 residues. Here the CDR3 DNA reads TGTGCCAGCAGCCCGCGCCGGACAGGGGTTTACAATGAGCAGTTCTTC. Translation: CASSPRRTGVYNEQFF. Variable domain in full (rest from reference TRBV7-2 and TRBJ2-1): GAGVSQSPSNKVTEKGKDVELRCDPISGHTALYWYRQSLGQGLEFLIYFQGNSAPDKSGLPSDRFSAERTGGSVSTLTIQRTQQEDSAVYLCASSPRRTGVYNEQFFGPGTRLTVL.

The CDR3 nucleotides are TGTGCCAGCAGGGCCACAGGGCCCAGCACAGATACGCAGTATTTT. Translated: CASRATGPSTDTQYF. The chain recombines TRBV6-5 with TRBJ2-3; possible D gene TRBD1, 6 bases. Germline V gene data show CDR1 as MNHEY and CDR2 as SVGAGI. The CDR3 spans 15 residues. The V end lost 6 bases, the J end lost 0 bases, and 13 bases lay between the germline ends.

The chain uses TRBV6-5 and TRBJ2-7; 7 nucleotides align to TRBD2. Germline lookup yields CDR1 MNHEY and CDR2 SVGAGI. With V trimmed by 2 bases and J by 9 bases, 4 bases remained unmatched. The CDR3 spans 12 residues. The CDR3 spells CASSYPGEGQYF. CDR3 nucleotide sequence: TGTGCCAGCAGTTACCCCGGGGAGGGGCAGTACTTC.

This sequence joins TRBV7-8 and TRBJ2-3; 13 nucleotides match TRBD2. The CDR3 extends over 17 amino acids. Germline loops: CDR1 SGHVS, CDR2 FQNEAQ. V trimming: 5 bases; J trimming: 7 bases; junction bases outside the gene matches: 12. This CDR3 reads CASSLKILAGGLNTQYF. The CDR3 nucleotides are TGTGCCAGCAGCCTCAAAATACTAGCGGGGGGGCTAAATACGCAGTATTTT.

The chain recombines TRBV2 with TRBJ2-4; 9 positions agree with TRBD2. This CDR3 has 15 residues. The V segment lost 7 bases and the J segment 8 bases; nucleotides outside the gene matches: 12. Germline V lookup: CDR1 SNHLY, CDR2 FYNNEI. CDR3 nucleotides: TGTGCCAGCACCGAGGGGGCGGGGGGGCCGGACATTCAGTACTTC. Protein: CASTEGAGGPDIQYF.

The chain is built from TRBV29-1 and TRBJ1-2, with TRBD1 matching over 8 bases. Per germline, CDR1 SQVTM and CDR2 ANQGSEA. The length of the CDR3 is 13 residues. V shed 6 bases and J 4 bases; nucleotides not matched to a gene: 7. The CDR3 bases are TGCAGCGTAACCAGGGGGCAAGGCTATGGCTACACCTTC. Protein sequence: CSVTRGQGYGYTF.

The chain carries TRBV5-1 and TRBJ2-1; 8 bases map to TRBD2. In germline, CDR1 is SGHRS, CDR2 YFSETQ. The CDR3 runs 12 residues. V lost 3 bases and J lost 12; bases outside the gene matches: 5. In DNA form, the CDR3 reads TGCGCCAGCAGCTCCGGGGGGGCCGGGCAGTTCTTC. Amino acids: CASSSGGAGQFF.